Listed here are 29 T cell receptor beta chains from one sample, sequenced in a study of cytomegalovirus exposure and HLA in healthy donors. Here immunoSEQ multiplex PCR was the method, and the copy in TCRdb shows in-frame clones only, minus some. The table includes some 150,000 clones, around nine tenths detected once. The sample consisted of PBMCs. The receptor set was obtained from a man younger than 30 in good health and CMV-seronegative.

The gene calls are TRBV4-1 and TRBJ1-5, with 12 bases fitting TRBD1. Losses at the gene ends were 1 base for V and 6 bases for J; bases not matched to a gene: 7. There are 17 residues in the CDR3. CDR1 and CDR2 (germline): MGHRA, YSYEKL. CDR3 region: CASSQVTGQGAGQPQHF. The DNA of the CDR3 is TGCGCCAGCAGCCAAGTTACGGGACAGGGGGCCGGTCAGCCCCAGCATTTT.

This clone came up a few times. The J gene is TRBJ2-1, the V gene TRBV4-3, with 7 bases matching TRBD1. The CDR3 extends over 18 amino acids. J was trimmed by 4 bases and V by 0 bases; bases with no gene match: 12. In germline, CDR1 is LGHNA, CDR2 YSLEER. In DNA form, the CDR3 reads TGCGCCAGCAGCCAAGATCTCTTGAGGACAGGCCTTTACAATGAGCAGTTCTTC. Translation: CASSQDLLRTGLYNEQFF.

In nucleotides, the CDR3 is TGTGCCAGCAGTTTATCGGGGACTATCACTAACAATGAGCAGTTCTTC. This sequence encodes CASSLSGTITNNEQFF. This chain links TRBV27 with TRBJ2-1; TRBD2 matches 7 bases. The CDR3 runs to 16 residues. The V segment lost 0 bases and the J segment 5 bases; nucleotides outside the gene matches: 7. CDR1 MNHEY and CDR2 SMNVEV come from the germline V gene (reference sequence).

Remarks on this clone: The sample has other DNA sequences that encode this CDR3 too. The J gene is TRBJ2-7, the V gene TRBV28, with 7 bases lining up with TRBD2. V shed 3 bases and J 2 bases; nucleotides not matched to a gene: 4. Germline V CDR1 and CDR2: MDHEN, SYDVKM. CDR3 size: 14 residues. CDR3 coding DNA: TGTGCCAGCAGTTTTAGCGGGCGTACCTACGAGCAGTACTTC. The encoded protein is CASSFSGRTYEQYF.

The rearrangement links TRBV7-9 to TRBJ2-7; 7 bases line up with TRBD2. J was trimmed by 0 bases and V by 2 bases; bases with no gene match: 10. In germline, CDR1 is SEHNR, CDR2 FQNEAQ (reference sequence). This CDR3 has 17 residues. For the CDR3, the DNA is TGTGCCAGCAGCTTATGGAGCGGGGCGTTGAGCTCCTACGAGCAGTACTTC. This codes for CASSLWSGALSSYEQYF.

The genes are TRBV6-1 and TRBJ2-7, with D possibly being TRBD1 (5 bases). This CDR3 spans 16 amino acids. V lost 1 base and J lost 2, with 15 bases in between. The germline V gene encodes CDR1 MNHNS and CDR2 SASEGT. The CDR3 DNA follows: TGTGCCAGCAGTGAAGAAAGGCAGGGTTCCACCTACGAGCAGTACGTC. Encoded protein: CASSEERQGSTYEQYV.

The chain recombines TRBV6-5 with TRBJ2-7; 8 bases are shared with TRBD1. Germline CDR1 MNHEY, CDR2 SVGAGI. Trimming took 5 bases from V and 5 from J; bases not matched to a gene: 11. The CDR3 consists of 15 residues. The CDR3 coding sequence is TGTGCCAGCAGTCAACAGGGGGTCCTATTAGACGAGCAGTACGTC. This encodes CASSQQGVLLDEQYV.

V gene TRBV23-1 combines with J gene TRBJ2-3; no clear D. TRBV23-1 is an open reading frame whose function is uncertain. The CDR3 has 15 residues. Trimming removed 3 bases from V and 0 bases from J, with 10 bases in between. The CDR3: CASSHRLSSTDTQYF. The CDR3 bases are TGCGCCAGCAGTCACAGGCTTTCTAGCACAGATACGCAGTATTTT.

This CDR3 reads CASSQAGREVETQYF. CDR3 nucleotide sequence: TGTGCCAGCAGCCAAGCGGGGCGGGAGGTGGAGACCCAGTACTTC. J is TRBJ2-5 and V is TRBV4-2, with 8 nucleotides matching TRBD2. The V gene end was trimmed by 1 base and the J gene end by 5 bases; junction bases not matched to a gene: 6. CDR3 length: 15 residues. CDR1 is LGHNA, CDR2 YNFKEQ, per germline.

The chain links TRBV6-6 to TRBJ1-1; unclear D gene. Germline values: CDR1 MNHNY, CDR2 SVGAGI (reference sequence). The CDR3 has 15 amino acids. The V end lost 6 bases, the J end lost 6 bases, and 20 bases lay between the germline ends. CDR3 sequence (DNA): TGTGCCAGCAGCGTTACGGGTGGGTATTCCGCTGAAGCTTTCTTT. This sequence encodes CASSVTGGYSAEAFF.

This clone occurred once. The chain carries TRBV28 and TRBJ1-2; D unresolved. Trimming pared 2 bases from V and 2 bases from J, leaving 9 bases between. The CDR3 loop spans 14 amino acids. Germline CDR1 is MDHEN and CDR2 is SYDVKM. CDR3 nucleotide sequence: TGTGCCAGCAGTTTACCCCCCGTCAACTATGGCTACACCTTC. Translated, it gives CASSLPPVNYGYTF.

This chain joins TRBV28 and TRBJ1-6; D unresolved. This CDR3 spans 14 amino acids. Germline CDR1 MDHEN, CDR2 SYDVKM. V shed 7 bases and J shed 5 bases, with 12 bases lying between them. CDR3 sequence reads: CASTWEPDNSPLHF. The DNA of the CDR3 is TGTGCCAGCACTTGGGAGCCCGATAATTCACCCCTCCACTTT.

This clone was seen only a few times. The rearrangement joins TRBV11-2 to TRBJ1-4; D possibly corresponds to TRBD1 (5 bases). V was pared by 5 bases and J by 8 bases, with 15 bases between. The CDR3 is made up of 14 amino acids. Per germline, CDR1 SGHAT and CDR2 FQNNGV. The DNA of the CDR3 is TGTGCCAGCAGCCCTTCGACAGATAACGAAAAACTGTTTTTT. As protein: CASSPSTDNEKLFF.

The J gene is TRBJ1-5, the V gene TRBV6-6; 7 bases are a match to TRBD1. CDR1 is MNHNY and CDR2 is SVGAGI in the germline V gene (reference sequence). This CDR3 has 14 amino acids. V shed 6 bases and J 7 bases; nucleotides not matched to a gene: 9. CDR3 sequence reads: CASSSSGGGQPQHF. The CDR3 nucleotides read TGTGCCAGCAGCTCTTCAGGGGGAGGCCAGCCCCAGCATTTT.

The rearrangement joins TRBV30 to TRBJ1-2; D gene uncertain. Trimming left V 8 bases short and J 8 bases short, with 12 bases between. CDR1 and CDR2 (germline): GTSNPN, SVGIG (reference sequence). CDR3 length equals 10 residues. The CDR3 loop is CAQRGNGYTF. DNA of the CDR3: TGTGCCCAGAGAGGGAACGGCTACACCTTC.

This clone has just a few counts. The chain uses TRBV27 and TRBJ2-7; D may be TRBD2 (5 bases). The germline V gene has CDR1 MNHEY and CDR2 SMNVEV (reference sequence). Trimming stripped 6 bases from V and 0 bases from J, with 12 bases between. The CDR3 is 14 residues long. CDR3 sequence: CASRDGLSSYEQYF. For the CDR3, the DNA is TGTGCCAGCAGGGATGGACTGAGCTCCTACGAGCAGTACTTC.

This rearrangement joins TRBV15 to TRBJ1-3; a possible D gene is TRBD1 (5 bases). The V end was cut by 4 bases, the J end by 4 bases, with 20 bases between. This CDR3 contains 17 residues. Germline V gene lookup returns CDR1 LNHNV and CDR2 YYDKDF (reference sequence). The CDR3 nucleotides are TGTGCCACCAGCACCCAGGTACTGGGACGGGAGGGAAACACCATATATTTT. Translated, it gives CATSTQVLGREGNTIYF.

This chain joins TRBV6-5 and TRBJ2-3; tentatively, D is TRBD2 (6 bases). Germline V gene lookup returns CDR1 MNHEY and CDR2 SVGAGI. There are 14 residues in the CDR3. The V end lost 6 bases, the J end lost 3 bases, and 13 bases lay between the germline ends. DNA for the CDR3: TGTGCCAGCAGCAACGGACTAAGAACAGATACGCAGTATTTT. It encodes CASSNGLRTDTQYF.

Concerning this clone itself: An end of the junction does not agree with germline; a read error may underlie this. The chain is built from TRBV27 and TRBJ1-5; perhaps TRBD1 as D (5 bases). Per the germline V gene, CDR1 is MNHEY and CDR2 is SMNVEV (reference sequence). The CDR3 consists of 14 residues. CDR3 region: CATSGGISNQPQHF. The DNA for the CDR3 is TGTGCCACCAGTGGGGGGATTAGCAATCAGCCCCAGCATTTT.

The rearrangement links TRBV27 to TRBJ2-7; TRBD2 agrees at 9 bases. The CDR3 contains 16 residues. CDR1 and CDR2 from the germline V gene are MNHEY and SMNVEV (reference sequence). V lost 6 bases to trimming and J lost 3 bases; unmatched junction nucleotides: 12. The CDR3 region has the DNA TGTGCCAGCAGCTATACCGGGACTAGCATTTACTACGAGCAGTACGTC. It specifies CASSYTGTSIYYEQYV.

The CDR3 DNA is TGTGCCAGCAGCTTAGAAGTCCGCGGCGAGCAGTTCTTC. This sequence encodes CASSLEVRGEQFF. The chain links TRBV11-1 to TRBJ2-1; D is unresolved. The CDR3 sequence is 13 residues long. Trimming pared 1 base from V and 10 bases from J, leaving 11 bases between. From germline, CDR1 is SGHAT and CDR2 FQDESV (reference sequence).

The gene calls are TRBV5-6 and TRBJ2-7, with D hard to call. CDR1 and CDR2 from the germline V gene are SGHDT and YYEEEE. V was trimmed by 2 bases and J by 3 bases, leaving 12 bases between them. The CDR3 loop spans 14 amino acids. The CDR3 region is CASSFMSSDYEQYV. CDR3 sequence (DNA): TGTGCCAGCAGCTTTATGTCCTCTGACTACGAGCAGTACGTC.

CDR3 bases: TGTGCCAGCAGCTCCAAACAGGGTTACGAGCAGTACTTC. It specifies CASSSKQGYEQYF. The V gene is TRBV7-2, the J gene TRBJ2-7; tentative D call: TRBD1 (6 bases). There are 13 residues in the CDR3. Looked up from germline, CDR1 is SGHTA and CDR2 is FQGNSA. The ends were cut back, 4 bases at V and 4 bases at J, with 11 bases in the middle. Full variable domain (rest looked up from reference TRBV7-2 and TRBJ2-7): GAGVSQSPSNKVTEKGKDVELRCDPISGHTALYWYRQSLGQGLEFLIYFQGNSAPDKSGLPSDRFSAERTGGSVSTLTIQRTQQEDSAVYLCASSSKQGYEQYFGPGTRLTVT.

The J gene is TRBJ2-1, the V gene TRBV7-9, with D possibly TRBD1 on 6 matching bases. The V and J ends lost 2 bases and 4 bases respectively, with 21 bases between them. CDR3 length: 18 residues. Germline values: CDR1 SEHNR, CDR2 FQNEAQ (reference sequence). This chain's CDR3 is CASSLRRTAQLRYNEQFF. The CDR3 nucleotides read TGTGCCAGCAGCTTAAGACGGACAGCTCAATTAAGGTACAATGAGCAGTTCTTC.

The chain uses TRBV2 and TRBJ1-2, with D unclear. Trimming pared 3 bases from V and 7 bases from J, leaving 9 bases between. CDR3 length equals 12 residues. Germline V gene sequence: CDR1 SNHLY, CDR2 FYNNEI. The CDR3, as DNA: TGTGCCAGCAGTGATTCGGGGTTTGGCTACACCTTC. Encoded protein: CASSDSGFGYTF.

Comments on this clone: Its ends do not fully match the called genes, so a read error is possible. The V and J genes are TRBV7-7 and TRBJ2-7, with D possibly being TRBD1 (6 bases). This CDR3 is built from 16 residues. Germline CDR1 SSHAT, CDR2 FNYEAQ (reference sequence). This CDR3 is CASSPSVADNRAEQYF. In nucleotides, the CDR3 is TGTGCTAGCAGCCCATCCGTCGCGGACAACAGGGCCGAGCAGTACTTC.

The gene calls are TRBV27 and TRBJ2-5, with a weak D call TRBD2 (6 bases). In germline, CDR1 is MNHEY, CDR2 SMNVEV (reference sequence). The CDR3 runs to 14 residues. Trimming left V 5 bases short and J 5 bases short, with 15 bases between. CDR3 coding DNA: TGTGCCAGCAGTCCCAAGGGTGGAGGGGAGACCCAGTACTTC. It codes for CASSPKGGGETQYF.

The DNA of the CDR3 is TGCGCCAGCAGCCCCGGACAGGGGGTGTACAATGAGCAGTTCTTC. As protein: CASSPGQGVYNEQFF. The V gene is TRBV4-1, the J gene TRBJ2-1; 10 bases are a match to TRBD1. Per germline, CDR1 MGHRA and CDR2 YSYEKL. Trimming cost V 4 bases and J 4 bases; bases outside gene matches: 4. CDR3 size: 15 residues.

CDR3 loop: CASSLRGYGYTF. CDR3 coding DNA: TGTGCCAGCAGTTTAAGGGGCTATGGCTACACCTTC. V is TRBV28 and J is TRBJ1-2, with TRBD1 as a possible D gene (5 bases). Trimming removed 2 bases at V and 4 bases at J, with 5 bases between. CDR1 is MDHEN and CDR2 is SYDVKM in the germline V gene. This CDR3 region has 12 residues.